The next 15 T cell receptor beta chains were all read from a single sample in a study of blood T cell repertoires in COVID-19. Measured with immunoSEQ multiplex PCR; TCRdb has only the in-frame clones, and not every one. The sample lists around 130,000 clones, over 80% seen once, with 8% to 9% in the top ten. The specimen sequenced was peripheral blood. Every receptor here comes from a man aged 25 to 45 with COVID-19, enrolled during active disease.

The V call is TRBV3-1 (or the pseudogene TRBV3-2), the J call TRBJ2-6; unclear D gene. The ends were cut back, 2 bases at V and 4 bases at J, with 6 bases in the middle. CDR3 length: 14 amino acids. Germline CDR1 reads LGHDT; CDR2 reads YNNKEL (reference sequence). The CDR3: CASSQSQGANVLTF. In DNA, the CDR3 is TGTGCCAGCAGCCAATCCCAGGGGGCCAACGTCCTGACTTTC.

This rearrangement joins TRBV27 to TRBJ1-1; the D is unclear. This CDR3 comprises 13 residues. Trimming shortened V by 0 bases and J by 8 bases, and 10 bases separated the two germline ends. Germline V gives CDR1 MNHEY, CDR2 SMNVEV (reference sequence). CDR3 nucleotide sequence: TGTGCCAGCAGTTTATCGTCCCTCGCGGAAGCTTTCTTT. Translating gives CASSLSSLAEAFF.

The chain combines TRBV27 with TRBJ1-1; D is ambiguous. The germline CDR1 and CDR2 sequences are MNHEY and SMNVEV (reference sequence). V lost 3 bases and J lost 4, with 9 bases in between. CDR3 size: 13 residues. The CDR3 loop is CASSFGRGTEAFF. CDR3 nucleotide sequence: TGTGCCAGCAGTTTTGGCCGAGGCACTGAAGCTTTCTTT.

This clone was observed a handful of times. The rearrangement joins TRBV28 to TRBJ1-6, with D unclear. Germline CDR1 MDHEN, CDR2 SYDVKM. V was clipped by 2 bases and J by 9 bases, with 11 bases between them. This CDR3 has 14 residues. In DNA, the CDR3 is TGTGCCAGCAGTTTAGTCCTTCCCTCTTCACCCCTCCACTTT. Translated, it gives CASSLVLPSSPLHF. The full variable domain, completed using reference TRBV28 and TRBJ1-6, is DVKVTQSSRYLVKRTGEKVFLECVQDMDHENMFWYRQDPGLGLRLIYFSYDVKMKEKGDIPEGYSVSREKKERFSLILESASTNQTSMYLCASSLVLPSSPLHFGNGTRLTVT.

V and J are TRBV6-5 and TRBJ2-7, with TRBD1 matching 10 bases. The CDR3 has 15 amino acids. Trimming cost V 6 bases and J 5 bases; bases outside gene matches: 10. Per germline, CDR1 MNHEY and CDR2 SVGAGI. The CDR3 loop reads CASSVGTGVWNEQYF. In DNA, the CDR3 is TGTGCCAGCAGCGTTGGGACAGGGGTATGGAACGAGCAGTACTTC.

V gene TRBV5-1 combines with J gene TRBJ2-7; TRBD1 matches 9 bases. The length of the CDR3 is 13 residues. Germline CDR1 is SGHRS and CDR2 is YFSETQ. The V segment lost 4 bases and the J segment 9 bases; nucleotides outside the gene matches: 8. As DNA, the CDR3 is TGCGCCAGCAGCGCCGGGACAGGGTTTGCGCAGTACTTC. The encoded protein is CASSAGTGFAQYF.

This clone was found a few times. This chain joins TRBV4-2 and TRBJ2-5; TRBD2 aligns across 16 bases. Germline-derived CDR1 and CDR2 are LGHNA and YNFKEQ. Trimming removed 0 bases from V and 5 bases from J; junction bases left unmatched: 3. The CDR3 has 17 residues. The CDR3 loop is CASSQEGLAGGRETQYF. The CDR3, as DNA: TGTGCCAGCAGCCAAGAGGGACTAGCGGGAGGGAGGGAGACCCAGTACTTC.

This clone occurred once. CDR3 sequence reads: CASARTVRDNEKLFF. Here the CDR3 DNA reads TGTGCCAGCGCCAGGACAGTTCGGGATAATGAAAAACTGTTTTTT. The V and J genes are TRBV7-2 and TRBJ1-4; a possible D gene is TRBD1 (6 bases). This CDR3 has 15 residues. V gave up 8 bases and J gave up 4 bases, with 17 bases separating them. The germline CDR1 and CDR2 sequences are SGHTA and FQGNSA.

The chain employs TRBV7-3 and TRBJ2-7; TRBD2 matches 11 bases. The CDR3 is 17 residues long. Germline V lookup: CDR1 SGHTA, CDR2 FQGTGA. V dropped 0 bases and J dropped 0; count of bases not matched to a gene: 4. The CDR3 protein is CASSLTTSGRFSYEQYF. The CDR3 DNA sequence: TGTGCCAGCAGCTTAACCACTAGCGGGAGATTCTCCTACGAGCAGTACTTC.

This chain uses TRBV3-1 (or the pseudogene TRBV3-2) with TRBJ2-1, with 15 bases aligning to TRBD2. Germline CDR1 and CDR2: LGHDT and YNNKEL (reference sequence). This CDR3 spans 15 amino acids. Trimming cost V 3 bases and J 12 bases; bases outside gene matches: 6. CDR3 residues: CASSQRGLAGGRQFF. DNA of the CDR3: TGTGCCAGCAGCCAGAGGGGACTAGCGGGAGGAAGGCAGTTCTTC.

This chain joins TRBV19 and TRBJ1-1, with D unresolved. There are 11 residues in the CDR3. The V gene lost 4 bases and the J gene lost 8 bases, with 8 bases spanning the gap. CDR1 and CDR2 from the germline V gene are LNHDA and SQIVND (reference sequence). Here the CDR3 reads CASSTPLEAFF. CDR3 in DNA: TGTGCCAGTAGTACCCCCCTAGAAGCTTTCTTT.

The table lists this clone with a few counts. This chain uses TRBV19 with TRBJ1-5, with a possible D match to TRBD1 (5 bases). CDR3 length: 14 amino acids. V was pared by 6 bases and J by 5 bases, with 14 bases between. Germline loops: CDR1 LNHDA, CDR2 SQIVND (reference sequence). CDR3 in amino acids: CASRGSRVDQPQHF. In DNA form, the CDR3 reads TGTGCCAGTAGGGGGTCCAGGGTCGATCAGCCCCAGCATTTT.

This chain connects TRBV5-1 to TRBJ1-2; D unclear. The V gene's germline CDR1 is SGHRS and CDR2 YFSETQ. Trimming shortened V by 2 bases and J by 2 bases, and 10 bases separated the two germline ends. This CDR3 is 14 amino acids long. Here the CDR3 reads CASSLPRPNYGYTF. The CDR3 nucleotides read TGCGCCAGCAGCTTACCCAGGCCGAACTATGGCTACACCTTC. Full variable domain (missing parts from reference TRBV5-1 and TRBJ1-2): KAGVTQTPRYLIKTRGQQVTLSCSPISGHRSVSWYQQTPGQGLQFLFEYFSETQRNKGNFPGRFSGRQFSNSRSEMNVSTLELGDSALYLCASSLPRPNYGYTFGSGTRLTVV.

In its sample, this clone was seen a few times. The rearrangement links TRBV19 to TRBJ2-2; 11 nucleotides line up with TRBD2. The CDR3 is made up of 15 amino acids. With 5 bases clipped from V and 4 bases from J, the junction kept 3 bases outside the gene matches. CDR1 is LNHDA and CDR2 is SQIVND in the germline V gene (reference sequence). The CDR3 reads CASSFLAGGTGELFF. Written as DNA, the CDR3 is TGTGCCAGTAGTTTTCTAGCGGGAGGCACCGGGGAGCTGTTTTTT.

The chain is built from TRBV27 and TRBJ2-7, with 7 bases that match TRBD1. Losses at the gene ends were 4 bases for V and 2 bases for J; bases not matched to a gene: 8. Germline V gene sequence: CDR1 MNHEY, CDR2 SMNVEV (reference sequence). This CDR3 has 15 amino acids. CDR3 nucleotide sequence: TGTGCCAGCAGTTCTCGGGACAGCTCCACCTACGAGCAGTACTTC. It encodes CASSSRDSSTYEQYF.